Shown below are 29 T cell receptor beta chains from a single sample sequenced in a study of blood T cell repertoires in COVID-19. TCRdb's table, derived via immunoSEQ multiplex PCR, lists solely in-frame clones and lacks some. The sample yields roughly 250,000 clones, around 82% seen once. The sequenced sample consisted of peripheral blood. The receptors here all came from a person aged 70 to 85 with COVID-19, enrolled during active disease.

The V gene is TRBV2, the J gene TRBJ2-5, with 10 nucleotides matching TRBD2. Germline lookup yields CDR1 SNHLY and CDR2 FYNNEI. Trimming cost V 10 bases and J 3 bases; bases outside gene matches: 8. The CDR3 has 14 residues. CDR3 bases: TGTGCCATCAAAAGCGGGAGGGCGAAAGAGACCCAGTACTTC. Translating gives CAIKSGRAKETQYF.

The chain employs TRBV28 and TRBJ1-1, with 8 bases that match TRBD1. In germline, CDR1 is MDHEN, CDR2 SYDVKM. Trimming took 5 bases from V and 6 from J; bases not matched to a gene: 8. The CDR3 runs 14 residues. The CDR3 DNA follows: TGTGCCAGCAGTCTGGACAGGGTACGTGCTGAAGCTTTCTTT. It is translated as CASSLDRVRAEAFF.

The V and J genes are TRBV19 and TRBJ2-6; weak D call: TRBD2 (6 bases). Germline V gene sequence: CDR1 LNHDA, CDR2 SQIVND (reference sequence). The CDR3 spans 17 residues. V lost 3 bases and J lost 2, with 14 bases in between. CDR3 bases: TGTGCCAGTAGTATGGGTGGAGGGGCACCTGGGGCCAACGTCCTGACTTTC. Encoded protein: CASSMGGGAPGANVLTF.

This chain links TRBV5-3 with TRBJ1-4, with D tentatively TRBD1 (6 bases). TRBV5-3 is identified as an open reading frame with a role that is uncertain. The CDR3 is 12 residues long. The V and J ends lost 4 bases and 11 bases respectively, with 12 bases between them. In nucleotides, the CDR3 is TGTGCCAGAAGCCTTAGACAGGTCAAACTGTTTTTT. This translates into CARSLRQVKLFF.

The chain recombines TRBV15 with TRBJ1-6; 7 bases match TRBD1. V was clipped by 0 bases and J by 6 bases; unmatched bases: 8. The CDR3 is made up of 17 amino acids. Germline-derived CDR1 and CDR2 are LNHNV and YYDKDF (reference sequence). The CDR3 coding sequence is TGTGCCACCAGCAGAGATTTTACAGGGGCAAGTAATTCACCCCTCCACTTT. Its translation: CATSRDFTGASNSPLHF. Full variable domain (outside the CDR3, taken from reference TRBV15 and TRBJ1-6): DAMVIQNPRYQVTQFGKPVTLSCSQTLNHNVMYWYQQKSSQAPKLLFHYYDKDFNNEADTPDNFQSRRPNTSFCFLDIRSPGLGDTAMYLCATSRDFTGASNSPLHFGNGTRLTVT.

This clone was detected only a few times. The V gene is TRBV7-2, the J gene TRBJ2-1; no firm D call. CDR1 SGHTA and CDR2 FQGNSA come from the germline V gene. Trimming took 1 base from V and 7 from J, leaving 8 bases between them. There are 13 residues in the CDR3. CDR3 loop: CASSLVVRNEQFF. CDR3 DNA sequence: TGTGCCAGCAGCTTAGTAGTAAGAAATGAGCAGTTCTTC.

The chain uses TRBV3-1 (or the pseudogene TRBV3-2) and TRBJ1-1, with 7 bases aligning to TRBD1. The CDR3 totals 14 residues. Germline CDR1 reads LGHDT; CDR2 reads YNNKEL (reference sequence). J gave up 4 bases and V 4 bases, and 6 bases lay outside the gene matches. In nucleotides, the CDR3 is TGTGCCAGCAGCCTATCGACAGGGTCCACTGAAGCTTTCTTT. Amino acids: CASSLSTGSTEAFF.

This rearrangement joins TRBV7-2 to TRBJ1-2; D unclear. The CDR3 is made up of 14 amino acids. Trimming removed 0 bases at V and 5 bases at J, with 10 bases between. Per the germline V gene, CDR1 is SGHTA and CDR2 is FQGNSA. CDR3 DNA: TGTGCCAGCAGCTTAGCGAGGAGCGGTTATGGCTACACCTTC. Amino acids: CASSLARSGYGYTF.

The gene calls are TRBV11-2 and TRBJ2-3; D is possibly TRBD2 (5 bases). The germline CDR1 and CDR2 sequences are SGHAT and FQNNGV. The CDR3 is 13 amino acids. Trimming removed 5 bases from V and 6 bases from J, with 12 bases in between. The CDR3 region has the DNA TGTGCCAGCAGCGTCCTGCGGGTGGATACGCAGTATTTT. Residues: CASSVLRVDTQYF.

The chain carries TRBV2 and TRBJ2-5, with 13 bases aligning to TRBD2. Germline values: CDR1 SNHLY, CDR2 FYNNEI. This CDR3 is built from 17 residues. With V trimmed by 8 bases and J by 1 base, 10 bases remained unmatched. The CDR3 is CASDIFGLAGVQETQYF. Here the CDR3 DNA reads TGTGCCAGCGACATATTCGGACTAGCGGGGGTCCAAGAGACCCAGTACTTC.

The V and J genes are TRBV25-1 and TRBJ1-2, with a weak D call TRBD1 (6 bases). Germline V CDR1 and CDR2: MGHDK, SYGVNS. The CDR3 covers 11 residues. Trimming removed 4 bases from V and 10 bases from J, with 10 bases in between. The CDR3 coding sequence is TGTGCCAGCAGTGGAACAGGGATCTACACCTTC. Translating it yields CASSGTGIYTF.

The rearrangement uses TRBV30 and TRBJ1-1, with 7 bases matching TRBD1. CDR3 length: 13 residues. CDR1 and CDR2 (germline): GTSNPN, SVGIG (reference sequence). Trimming at V came to 2 bases and at J to 3 bases, leaving 3 bases not matched to a gene. The CDR3, as DNA: TGTGCCTGGAGTCCTCAGGGGGACACTGAAGCTTTCTTT. Protein sequence: CAWSPQGDTEAFF. Full variable domain (remainder filled in from reference TRBV30 and TRBJ1-1): SQTIHQWPATLVQPVGSPLSLECTVEGTSNPNLYWYRQAAGRGLQLLFYSVGIGQISSEVPQNLSASRPQDRQFILSSKKLLLSDSGFYLCAWSPQGDTEAFFGQGTRLTVV.

This clone was counted a few times. The chain has TRBV28 and TRBJ1-1; maybe TRBD1 (6 bases). V was trimmed by 4 bases and J by 6 bases, leaving 12 bases between them. The CDR3 covers 13 residues. CDR1 and CDR2 (germline): MDHEN, SYDVKM. The CDR3 DNA is TGTGCCAGCAGTTCCTCCAGGGGTTCTGAAGCTTTCTTT. Translating it yields CASSSSRGSEAFF.

The V gene is TRBV5-1, the J gene TRBJ2-7; 8 nucleotides align to TRBD2. This CDR3 comprises 15 residues. The ends lost 1 base at V and 1 base at J; junction bases unmatched: 4. Per germline, CDR1 SGHRS and CDR2 YFSETQ. This CDR3 is CASSLMTGGSYEQYF. The CDR3, as DNA: TGCGCCAGCAGCTTGATGACGGGGGGGTCCTACGAGCAGTACTTC.

The CDR3 bases are TGTGCCAGCACCCATGCGGGAGGGGAAACCGGGGAGCTGTTTTTT. It yields the protein CASTHAGGETGELFF. The rearrangement links TRBV27 to TRBJ2-2; 9 nucleotides agree with TRBD2. After removal of 7 bases from V and 5 bases from J, the junction contained 8 bases not matched to a gene. This CDR3 has 15 residues. Germline V CDR1 and CDR2: MNHEY, SMNVEV (reference sequence).

The chain links TRBV29-1 to TRBJ2-1, with D possibly being TRBD1 (6 bases). The CDR3 runs to 12 residues. Germline loops: CDR1 SQVTM, CDR2 ANQGSEA. V lost 6 bases, J lost 9 bases, and 15 bases lay in between. CDR3 sequence (DNA): TGCAGCGTCCTACAGGGTATCGGTGAGCAGTTCTTC. Translated, it gives CSVLQGIGEQFF.

The V call is TRBV30, the J call TRBJ2-3; D is perhaps TRBD2 (6 bases). The length of the CDR3 is 15 residues. Germline V CDR1 and CDR2: GTSNPN, SVGIG (reference sequence). V lost 2 bases and J lost 1, with 13 bases in between. The CDR3 coding sequence is TGTGCCTGGAGTACAGTCAGCGGGCGCACAGATACGCAGTATTTT. Its translation: CAWSTVSGRTDTQYF.

The chain employs TRBV3-1 (or the pseudogene TRBV3-2) and TRBJ2-7; 13 nucleotides align to TRBD2. The ends lost 3 bases at V and 2 bases at J; junction bases unmatched: 4. The CDR3 has 16 residues. Germline V gene sequence: CDR1 LGHDT, CDR2 YNNKEL (reference sequence). CDR3 sequence: CASSQATSGGAYEQYF. CDR3 nucleotide sequence: TGTGCCAGCAGCCAGGCTACTAGCGGGGGGGCCTACGAGCAGTACTTC.

The J gene is TRBJ1-1, the V gene TRBV6-5, with TRBD1 identical over 7 bases. J lost 1 base, V lost 7 bases, and 6 bases had no gene match. CDR1 MNHEY and CDR2 SVGAGI come from the germline V gene. The CDR3 spans 14 residues. The CDR3 reads CASTRGQTNTEAFF. The CDR3 nucleotides read TGTGCCAGCACGCGGGGACAGACGAACACTGAAGCTTTCTTT.

This rearrangement joins TRBV5-6 to TRBJ2-3, with a tentative D call TRBD1 (5 bases). Looked up from germline, CDR1 is SGHDT and CDR2 is YYEEEE. The CDR3 is made up of 14 amino acids. Trimming took off 3 bases at V and 2 bases at J, with 10 bases between the two ends. For the CDR3, the DNA is TGTGCCAGCAGCTGGGGCGAGTTCACAGATACGCAGTATTTT. It translates to CASSWGEFTDTQYF.

The rearrangement uses TRBV6-2 or TRBV6-3 and TRBJ1-1; 9 bases fit TRBD1. This CDR3 region has 14 residues. Germline CDR1 and CDR2: MNHEY and SVGEGT. Trimming cost V 4 bases and J 10 bases; bases outside gene matches: 10. CDR3 in amino acids: CASSSTGGALGAFF. The CDR3 nucleotides read TGTGCCAGCAGTTCAACAGGGGGCGCCTTAGGAGCTTTCTTT.

The V call is TRBV2, the J call TRBJ2-1; D is undetermined. CDR3 length: 13 amino acids. The V end lost 2 bases, the J end lost 7 bases, and 9 bases lay between the germline ends. CDR1 and CDR2 from the germline V gene are SNHLY and FYNNEI. The CDR3 DNA follows: TGTGCCAGCAGTGAATTCGGGTCTAATGAGCAGTTCTTC. Residues: CASSEFGSNEQFF.

This rearrangement joins TRBV7-2 to TRBJ2-7; 8 bases fit TRBD2. Germline assignment: CDR1 SGHTA and CDR2 FQGNSA. The V gene end was trimmed by 2 bases and the J gene end by 0 bases; junction bases not matched to a gene: 3. The CDR3 contains 15 residues. DNA for the CDR3: TGTGCCAGCAGCTTACCCGGGGGGGGCTCCTACGAGCAGTACTTC. Its translation is CASSLPGGGSYEQYF.

The rearrangement joins TRBV5-4 to TRBJ1-2; no clear D. Trimming pared 4 bases from V and 3 bases from J, leaving 16 bases between. This CDR3 region has 15 residues. Germline lookup yields CDR1 SGHNT and CDR2 YYREEE (reference sequence). The CDR3 DNA reads as TGTGCCAGCAGCCCGGGCGGGGAAAGGGACTATGGCTACACCTTC. This codes for CASSPGGERDYGYTF.

The J gene is TRBJ1-4, the V gene TRBV1; no DNA check was done on the table's D call, TRBD1. TRBV1 is a pseudogene. The CDR3 sequence is 16 residues long. CDR3 residues: CTSSQEGDRLNEKLFF. CDR3 DNA: TGCACCAGCAGCCAAGAAGGGGACAGGTTAAATGAAAAACTGTTTTTT.

This clone has just one count. The gene calls are TRBV28 and TRBJ2-1; no definite D call. This CDR3 comprises 14 residues. Germline loops: CDR1 MDHEN, CDR2 SYDVKM. V dropped 6 bases and J dropped 9 bases, with 18 bases sitting between them. The CDR3 spells CASRPSAGLGEQFF. The DNA for the CDR3 is TGTGCCAGCAGACCATCGGCCGGGTTGGGTGAGCAGTTCTTC. The entire variable domain, with the rest obtained from reference TRBV28 and TRBJ2-1, is as follows: DVKVTQSSRYLVKRTGEKVFLECVQDMDHENMFWYRQDPGLGLRLIYFSYDVKMKEKGDIPEGYSVSREKKERFSLILESASTNQTSMYLCASRPSAGLGEQFFGPGTRLTVL.

This clone turned up a few times. The rearrangement links TRBV9 to TRBJ1-2; D not resolved. Trimming removed 4 bases at V and 2 bases at J, with 15 bases between. CDR1 is SGDLS and CDR2 is YYNGEE in the germline V gene. This CDR3 region has 15 residues. CDR3 residues: CASSSPRGQNYGYTF. DNA of the CDR3: TGTGCCAGCAGCTCCCCCCGAGGGCAGAACTATGGCTACACCTTC.

Only a few counts were recorded for this clone. The chain uses TRBV19 and TRBJ2-1; 7 bases align to TRBD2. The J segment lost 7 bases and the V segment lost 7 bases, leaving 13 bases of the junction unmatched. This CDR3 contains 15 residues. The germline V gene has CDR1 LNHDA and CDR2 SQIVND (reference sequence). The CDR3 DNA follows: TGTGCCAGTAACTTTCGGGAGGAGGGTGGGAATGAGCAGTTCTTC. Encoded protein: CASNFREEGGNEQFF.

The V and J genes are TRBV7-3 and TRBJ2-5; 7 positions agree with TRBD2. The germline V gene encodes CDR1 SGHTA and CDR2 FQGTGA. This CDR3 is built from 15 residues. Losses at the gene ends were 1 base for V and 2 bases for J; bases not matched to a gene: 4. Written as DNA, the CDR3 is TGTGCCAGCAGCTTAAGTGGGGGGGGTCAAGAGACCCAGTACTTC. Translation: CASSLSGGGQETQYF.